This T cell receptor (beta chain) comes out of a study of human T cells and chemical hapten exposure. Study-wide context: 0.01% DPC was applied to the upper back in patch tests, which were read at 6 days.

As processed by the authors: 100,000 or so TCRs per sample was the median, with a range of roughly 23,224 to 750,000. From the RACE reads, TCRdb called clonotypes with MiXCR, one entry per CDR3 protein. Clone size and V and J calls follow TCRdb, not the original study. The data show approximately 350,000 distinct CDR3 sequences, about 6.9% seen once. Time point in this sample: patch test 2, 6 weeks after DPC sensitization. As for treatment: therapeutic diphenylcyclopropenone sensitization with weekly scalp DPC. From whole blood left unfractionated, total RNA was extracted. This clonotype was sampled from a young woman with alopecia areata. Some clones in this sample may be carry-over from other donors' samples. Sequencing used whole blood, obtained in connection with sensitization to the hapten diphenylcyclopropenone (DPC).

This CDR3 is CASSLGWRGSTDTQYF. The CDR3 nucleotides are TGTGCCAGCAGTTTGGGATGGCGGGGGAGCACAGATACGCAGTATTTT. The V gene is TRBV6-2 or TRBV6-3, the J gene TRBJ2-3, with TRBD2 identical over 7 bases. J gave up 0 bases and V 4 bases, and 7 bases lay outside the gene matches. CDR3 length: 16 amino acids. CDR1 MNHEY and CDR2 SVGEGT come from the germline V gene.